One and the same sample provided the 17 T cell receptor beta chains below, sequenced in a study of vaccination and CD4 T cells after COVID-19. These receptors lack a known antigen. The Oncomine TCR Beta short-read assay generated sequence data from the DNA of cultured CD4+ T cells. TCRdb re-called the PCR reads through MiXCR, storing one row per CDR3 protein. The sample holds about 12,000 distinct CDR3 sequences, around 40% seen once. Treatment described: roughly 10-day PBMC culture with coronavirus spike peptide pools or control peptides (ViraFEST assay). The sequenced sample consisted of cultured CD4+ T cells from blood. The receptors stem from a human donor with COVID-19.

This clonotype was seen only a few times. The chain couples TRBV6-1 to TRBJ2-1, with 7 bases matching TRBD2. CDR1 and CDR2 (germline): MNHNS, SASEGT. The V segment lost 2 bases and the J segment 6 bases; nucleotides outside the gene matches: 10. CDR3 length: 16 residues. The CDR3 loop is CASSESGGGALNEQFF. CDR3 in DNA: TGTGCCAGCAGTGAATCTGGCGGGGGAGCCCTCAATGAGCAGTTCTTC.

The gene calls are TRBV12-3 or TRBV12-4 and TRBJ1-5, with TRBD1 matching 7 bases. After removal of 7 bases from V and 6 bases from J, the junction contained 15 bases not matched to a gene. The CDR3 runs 16 residues. CDR3 bases: TGTGCCAGCAAACGAGGGGGCGCCGGGTTAGGTCAGCCCCAGCATTTT. Translation gives CASKRGGAGLGQPQHF.

This clonotype was detected only a few times. This rearrangement joins TRBV15 to TRBJ1-1; 8 bases map to TRBD1. V shed 5 bases and J 11 bases; nucleotides not matched to a gene: 10. In germline, CDR1 is LNHNV, CDR2 YYDKDF (reference sequence). The CDR3 length is 13 residues. The CDR3 DNA reads as TGTGCCACCAGCTTTCGACAGGGGCTGTGGGCTTTCTTT. It codes for CATSFRQGLWAFF. The full variable domain, completed using reference TRBV15 and TRBJ1-1, is DAMVIQNPRYQVTQFGKPVTLSCSQTLNHNVMYWYQQKSSQAPKLLFHYYDKDFNNEADTPDNFQSRRPNTSFCFLDIRSPGLGDTAMYLCATSFRQGLWAFFGQGTRLTVV.

A few counts support this clonotype. CDR3 nucleotides: TGTGCCAGCAACCTGAGAGGACAGGGGGTGGGGGAGCAGTACTTC. It codes for CASNLRGQGVGEQYF. The chain links TRBV2 to TRBJ2-7, with 10 bases aligning to TRBD1. This CDR3 comprises 15 residues. Trimming took 7 bases from V and 7 from J; bases not matched to a gene: 13. The V gene's germline CDR1 is SNHLY and CDR2 FYNNEI. Using reference TRBV2 and TRBJ2-7 for the parts outside the CDR3, the full variable domain is EPEVTQTPSHQVTQMGQEVILRCVPISNHLYFYWYRQILGQKVEFLVSFYNNEISEKSEIFDDQFSVERPDGSNFTLKIRSTKLEDSAMYFCASNLRGQGVGEQYFGPGTRLTVT.

This clonotype was seen more than once but under ten times. The chain has TRBV27 and TRBJ2-1; D is unresolved. Germline loops: CDR1 MNHEY, CDR2 SMNVEV (reference sequence). CDR3 length equals 14 residues. Trimming took 5 bases from V and 2 from J, leaving 10 bases between them. Here the CDR3 reads CASSRLEAYNEQFF. CDR3 DNA: TGTGCCAGCAGTCGTCTCGAGGCCTACAATGAGCAGTTCTTC.

The chain recombines TRBV20-1 with TRBJ2-3; D is possibly TRBD1 (5 bases). V gave up 2 bases and J gave up 4 bases, with 10 bases separating them. The CDR3 loop spans 13 amino acids. The germline V gene encodes CDR1 DFQATT and CDR2 SNEGSKA (reference sequence). CDR3 nucleotides: TGCAGTGCTAGAACTCAGGGATCAGATACGCAGTATTTT. Translation gives CSARTQGSDTQYF.

The chain joins TRBV20-1 to TRBJ1-2; TRBD1 is a possible D gene (5 bases). Germline CDR1 DFQATT, CDR2 SNEGSKA (reference sequence). Trimming cost V 2 bases and J 8 bases, with 9 bases left between them. The CDR3 spans 11 residues. CDR3 protein: CSARQGGGYTF. The CDR3 DNA sequence: TGCAGTGCTAGACAGGGAGGAGGCTACACCTTC.

The chain links TRBV6-1 to TRBJ1-1; the D is unclear. Trimming removed 8 bases at V and 8 bases at J, with 9 bases between. The germline gives CDR1 MNHNS, CDR2 SASEGT. This CDR3 region has 10 residues. The CDR3 is CASGTFEAFF. CDR3 nucleotides: TGTGCCAGCGGTACCTTCGAAGCTTTCTTT.

The chain links TRBV20-1 to TRBJ2-6, with 8 nucleotides matching TRBD2. Looked up from germline, CDR1 is DFQATT and CDR2 is SNEGSKA (reference sequence). The ends lost 6 bases at V and 4 bases at J; junction bases unmatched: 11. This CDR3 has 16 residues. The CDR3: CSATEAGASGANVLTF. CDR3 sequence (DNA): TGCAGTGCCACAGAAGCGGGGGCGTCAGGGGCCAACGTCCTGACTTTC.

The rearrangement uses TRBV24-1 and TRBJ1-1; D call uncertain. Trimming stripped 3 bases from V and 11 bases from J, with 12 bases between. CDR1 and CDR2 (germline): KGHDR, SFDVKD. CDR3 length: 12 amino acids. This CDR3 is CATSDPDRGAFF. The CDR3 region has the DNA TGTGCCACCAGTGATCCGGACCGAGGGGCTTTCTTT.

This clonotype was observed a handful of times. The V call is TRBV24-1, the J call TRBJ2-2, with 8 bases fitting TRBD2. CDR3 length: 17 amino acids. The trim removed 0 bases at V and 1 base at J, leaving 3 bases unmatched. The germline V gene encodes CDR1 KGHDR and CDR2 SFDVKD. The chain's CDR3 is CATSDLDGGGNTGELFF. The CDR3 DNA reads as TGTGCCACCAGTGATTTGGACGGGGGGGGGAACACCGGGGAGCTGTTTTTT.

This clonotype was found a few times. The chain couples TRBV7-3 to TRBJ2-2; tentatively, D is TRBD2 (6 bases). Per germline, CDR1 SGHTA and CDR2 FQGTGA. V lost 4 bases and J lost 5, with 14 bases in between. CDR3 size: 15 residues. The CDR3 loop reads CASSSGLLGTGELFF. CDR3 DNA sequence: TGTGCCAGCAGCTCGGGACTCCTAGGGACCGGGGAGCTGTTTTTT. Full variable domain (remainder filled in from reference TRBV7-3 and TRBJ2-2): GAGVSQTPSNKVTEKGKYVELRCDPISGHTALYWYRQSLGQGPEFLIYFQGTGAADDSGLPNDRFFAVRPEGSVSTLKIQRTERGDSAVYLCASSSGLLGTGELFFGEGSRLTVL.

This clonotype was recorded a few times. The rearrangement uses TRBV6-7 and TRBJ1-1, with TRBD1 matching over 7 bases. TRBV6-7 is given ORF status, its function remaining uncertain. This CDR3 has 16 amino acids. The V segment lost 4 bases and the J segment 6 bases; nucleotides outside the gene matches: 14. CDR3: CASSSRDSPTSAEAFF. The CDR3 nucleotides read TGTGCCAGCAGTTCCCGGGACAGCCCCACATCTGCTGAAGCTTTCTTT.

This clonotype was observed a few times. The junction differs from germline at one of its ends, possibly a read error. This chain uses TRBV7-7 with TRBJ2-5; a weak D match, TRBD2 (6 bases). Germline CDR1 SSHAT, CDR2 FNYEAQ (reference sequence). This CDR3 is built from 15 residues. The CDR3 DNA is TGTGCTAGCAGCCCCCAATGGGGGGAACAAGAGACCCAGTACTTC. Translation: CASSPQWGEQETQYF. Full variable domain (rest looked up from reference TRBV7-7 and TRBJ2-5): GAGVSQSPRYKVTKRGQDVTLRCDPISSHATLYWYQQALGQGPEFLTYFNYEAQPDKSGLPSDRFSAERPEGSISTLTIQRTEQRDSAMYRCASSPQWGEQETQYFGPGTRLLVL.

The chain links TRBV20-1 to TRBJ2-5; TRBD2 agrees at 12 bases. J gave up 1 base and V 4 bases, and 4 bases lay outside the gene matches. CDR3 length: 15 amino acids. The V gene's germline CDR1 is DFQATT and CDR2 SNEGSKA (reference sequence). The CDR3 spells CSAKMGLAGQETQYF. In DNA form, the CDR3 reads TGCAGTGCTAAGATGGGACTAGCGGGCCAAGAGACCCAGTACTTC.

There are a few counts of this clonotype. The DNA for the CDR3 is TGTGCCAGCAGTACTGACACGTGGAGCTACGAGCAGTACTTC. This translates into CASSTDTWSYEQYF. The V gene is TRBV6-1, the J gene TRBJ2-7; D is ambiguous. Per the germline V gene, CDR1 is MNHNS and CDR2 is SASEGT. V was clipped by 5 bases and J by 3 bases, with 14 bases between them. The CDR3 extends over 14 amino acids.

This sequence joins TRBV20-1 and TRBJ2-5, with 9 bases aligning to TRBD1. The CDR3 is made up of 13 amino acids. Germline V CDR1 and CDR2: DFQATT, SNEGSKA (reference sequence). J lost 6 bases, V lost 5 bases, and 7 bases had no gene match. The CDR3 nucleotides are TGCAGTGCTGGGGGACAGGGTGGGCAGACCCAGTACTTC. Translated, it gives CSAGGQGGQTQYF.